This is a list of T cell receptor beta chains from one sample in a study of blood T cell repertoires in COVID-19. Sequencing was performed with immunoSEQ multiplex PCR; in TCRdb, only in-frame clones are kept and a portion is missing. Among 40,000 to 50,000 clones, under 95% were seen once, and the ten largest hold less than 8%. Sequences were obtained from peripheral blood. These receptors were obtained from a man between 65 and 85 years old with active COVID-19. Each CDR3 is given with its conserved first and last residue. A D gene is named only where the DNA matches it firmly. Size tells how often a clone was seen (once, few, many) or the class of an expanded clone, and some rows leave it out.

.	TRBV6-6	.	TRBJ1-5	TGTGCCAGCAGTTGGGAGACCAGCAATCAGCCCCAGCATTTT	CASSWETSNQPQHF
TRBD2	TRBV10-3	.	TRBJ2-3	TGTGCCAGCGCCGGACTAGCGGGGGGGCAAGGAGATACGCAGTATTTT	CASAGLAGGQGDTQYF
.	TRBV2	.	TRBJ2-3	TGTGCCAGCAGTGAAGCCGGGTCCTACACAGATACGCAGTATTTT	CASSEAGSYTDTQYF
.	TRBV4-3	once	TRBJ2-5	TGCGCCAGCAGCCCCGGGACTCGCGGAGAGACCCAGTACTTC	CASSPGTRGETQYF
TRBD1	TRBV7-9	.	TRBJ2-7	TGTGCCAGCAGCTCGGGACAGGCCAACTACTTTGAGCAGTACTTC	CASSSGQANYFEQYF
.	TRBV28	.	TRBJ2-5	TGTGCCAGCAGTTTAGGGGCAGGGTACCAAGAGACCCAGTACTTC	CASSLGAGYQETQYF
.	TRBV6-1	.	TRBJ1-1	TGTGCCAGCAGTGAAGGTCTAGTGATGGGCACTGAAGCTTTCTTT	CASSEGLVMGTEAFF
TRBD2	TRBV4-2	.	TRBJ2-7	TGTGCCAGCAGCCAAGAGGGGACTAGCGGGGGCTACGAGCAGTACTTC	CASSQEGTSGGYEQYF
.	TRBV6-5	once	TRBJ1-1	TGTGCCAGCAGTTACCGGACATGGGGTACTGAAGCTTTCTTT	CASSYRTWGTEAFF
.	TRBV10-3	.	TRBJ2-1	TGTGCCATCAGTCGCGACAATGAGCAGTTCTTC	CAISRDNEQFF
TRBD2	TRBV4-2	.	TRBJ2-2	TGTGCCAGCAGCCAGAGGACTAGCGGGGTAACGAACACCGGGGAGCTGTTTTTT	CASSQRTSGVTNTGELFF
TRBD2	TRBV6-5	.	TRBJ2-5	TGTGCCAGCAGGCCTAGCGGGGGGCGGGGAGAGACCCAGTACTTC	CASRPSGGRGETQYF
.	TRBV2	.	TRBJ1-2	TGTGCCAGCAGTCGGTTGACTAACTATGGCTACACCTTC	CASSRLTNYGYTF
TRBD1	TRBV6-6	.	TRBJ1-1	TGTGCCAGCAGTACCCAGACAGGGTTTCACACTGAAGCTTTCTTT	CASSTQTGFHTEAFF
.	TRBV4-2	.	TRBJ2-5	TGTGCCAGCAGCGCGAATGTAGTACCTCGAAAATCCGAGACCCAGTACTTC	CASSANVVPRKSETQYF
.	TRBV5-1	once	TRBJ2-6	TGCGCCAGCAGCTTGGTAGGCGGGGGCCTAAGCTCTGGGGCCAACGTCCTGACTTTC	CASSLVGGGLSSGANVLTF
.	TRBV2	.	TRBJ2-5	TGTGCCAGCAGGTACACTAGCAGTCGGGCAGAGACCCAGTACTTC	CASRYTSSRAETQYF
.	TRBV3-1/TRBV3-2	.	TRBJ1-4	TGTGCCAGCAGCCAAGGTCTGGGGGCCGGTGAAAAACTGTTTTTT	CASSQGLGAGEKLFF
.	TRBV5-1	.	TRBJ2-5	TGCGCCAGCAGCTTGGGCGGGCAAGAGACCCAGTACTTC	CASSLGGQETQYF
.	TRBV5-1	.	TRBJ2-2	TGCGCCAGCAGCTTGCAGGGTTCGGGCACCGGGGAGCTGTTTTTT	CASSLQGSGTGELFF
.	TRBV30	.	TRBJ1-3	TGTGCCTGGAGTGTACAGGGTTTTGGTACCATATATTTT	CAWSVQGFGTIYF
.	TRBV19	.	TRBJ2-7	TGTGCCAGTAGTATTTTGGCAGGAACCTACGAGCAGTACTTC	CASSILAGTYEQYF
TRBD1	TRBV6-6	.	TRBJ1-5	TGTGCCAGCAGAACGGGACAGGGGCATCAGCCCCAGCATTTT	CASRTGQGHQPQHF
.	TRBV18	.	TRBJ2-2	TGTGCCAGCTCACCCCTCGAGGTAGGGGCTAACACCGGGGAGCTGTTTTTT	CASSPLEVGANTGELFF
.	TRBV3-1/TRBV3-2	.	TRBJ1-2	TGTGCCAGCAGCCAAGCAGTGGCGGCCTCGGAAGGCTACACCTTC	CASSQAVAASEGYTF
.	TRBV10-1	.	TRBJ2-7	TGCGCCAGCAGACCCGGTAGGGGCCCCTACGAGCAGTACTTC	CASRPGRGPYEQYF
.	TRBV5-6	.	TRBJ1-1	TGTGCCAGCAGCTTGGCAGGAAAAAACACTGAAGCTTTCTTT	CASSLAGKNTEAFF
TRBD2	TRBV5-1	.	TRBJ2-5	TGCGCCAGCACCATTCCCGGGACCGGGGGGGAGACCCAGTACTTC	CASTIPGTGGETQYF
.	TRBV2	.	TRBJ2-4	TGTGCCAGCAGTAACCGGGGAGACATTCAGTACTTC	CASSNRGDIQYF
TRBD1	TRBV5-8	.	TRBJ1-5	TGTGCCAGCAGCTTGGGGACAGGGGTCCATCAGCCCCAGCATTTT	CASSLGTGVHQPQHF
.	TRBV6-6	.	TRBJ2-1	TGTGCCAGCAGTTTTAACAGGGATTTCGGAAATGAGCAGTTCTTC	CASSFNRDFGNEQFF
.	TRBV2	.	TRBJ1-5	TGTGCCAGCAGTGAACGGTCAGGGGTTCAGCCCCAGCATTTT	CASSERSGVQPQHF
.	TRBV6-5	.	TRBJ1-1	TGTGCCAGCAGTTACGGCTCGAACACTGAAGCTTTCTTT	CASSYGSNTEAFF
.	TRBV4-1	.	TRBJ1-4	TGCGCCAGCAGCCAAGATCTCGGTAGGGGGAATGAAAAACTGTTTTTT	CASSQDLGRGNEKLFF
.	TRBV9	once	TRBJ1-2	TGTGCCAGCAGCGCAGGACAGTCTAACTATGGCTACACCTTC	CASSAGQSNYGYTF
.	TRBV5-1	once	TRBJ1-1	TGCGCCAGCAGCCAGGACCCCGGGGACACTGAAGCTTTCTTT	CASSQDPGDTEAFF
TRBD1	TRBV5-6	.	TRBJ1-6	TGTGCCAGCAGCTTCTCGCCGGGACAGCTTAATTCACCCCTCCACTTT	CASSFSPGQLNSPLHF
TRBD1	TRBV9	few	TRBJ1-2	TGTGCCAGCAGCGTATCTTTCTTACAGGGGGTTCGTGGCTACACCTTC	CASSVSFLQGVRGYTF
TRBD1	TRBV6-2/TRBV6-3	.	TRBJ2-7	TGTGCCAGCAGCCGCCGGGACAGGGGATCCGTCATCTACGAGCAGTACTTC	CASSRRDRGSVIYEQYF
.	TRBV7-9	.	TRBJ2-2	TGTGCCAGCAGCTTGATACAGGGCCGTGACACCGGGGAGCTGTTTTTT	CASSLIQGRDTGELFF
TRBD2	TRBV2	.	TRBJ2-2	TGTGCCAGCAGCGGCGGGGGGCCTAACACCGGGGAGCTGTTTTTT	CASSGGGPNTGELFF
.	TRBV6-1	.	TRBJ1-1	TGTGCCAGCAGTGAAGTAAACGGCCCGGGGGGGAACACTGAAGCTTTCTTT	CASSEVNGPGGNTEAFF
.	TRBV11-2	.	TRBJ2-7	TGTGCCAGCAGCTTTGGTCCAGCGGGCTACGAGCAGTACTTC	CASSFGPAGYEQYF
.	TRBV3-1/TRBV3-2	.	TRBJ2-3	TGTGCCAGCAGCCAAGCCTTGTCGACTTTTAGCACAGATACGCAGTATTTT	CASSQALSTFSTDTQYF
.	TRBV5-1	.	TRBJ1-1	TGCGCCAGCAGCTGGACAGAGAACACTGAAGCTTTCTTT	CASSWTENTEAFF
TRBD2	TRBV5-1	.	TRBJ2-2	TGCGCCAGCAGCTTGGGGTTCGGCCTAGCGGGGGGTCCGAACACCGGGGAGCTGTTTTTT	CASSLGFGLAGGPNTGELFF
TRBD2	TRBV5-1	.	TRBJ2-7	TGCGCCAGCAGCTTGGGTAGCGGGGGGCCCAATGCCAAAAGGTACGAGCAGTACTTC	CASSLGSGGPNAKRYEQYF
.	TRBV19	.	TRBJ1-1	TGTGCCAGTACCACGAGTGTTTTGAACACTGAAGCTTTCTTT	CASTTSVLNTEAFF
.	TRBV2	.	TRBJ2-5	TGTGCCAGCAGTGAATCCAGGCTGGACCAAGAGACCCAGTACTTC	CASSESRLDQETQYF
.	TRBV10-3	once	TRBJ1-2	TGTGCCATCAGTGGGGGGGAAGGCCTAGGCTACACCTTC	CAISGGEGLGYTF
TRBD1	TRBV27	.	TRBJ2-7	TGTGCCAGCAGGGCGGGACAGGGGACTTACGAGCAGTACTTC	CASRAGQGTYEQYF
.	TRBV30	once	TRBJ1-2	TGTGCCTGGAGGCCCATCCCGGGACTGCCGCTCGCTAACTATGGCTACACCTTC	CAWRPIPGLPLANYGYTF
.	TRBV5-6	.	TRBJ2-2	TGTGCCAGCAGCGTAACAGGGCCCACCGGGGAGCTGTTTTTT	CASSVTGPTGELFF
.	TRBV19	.	TRBJ2-7	TGTGCCAGTAGTAAACAGGCGGCCTACGAGCAGTACTTC	CASSKQAAYEQYF